Listed below are T cell receptor beta chains from one sample, sequenced in a study of spatial heterogeneity in lung cancer. TCRdb re-called the 5' RACE reads with MiXCR, one entry per CDR3 protein. This sample has approximately 94,000 distinct CDR3 sequences, with around 4.3% found just once. Sequenced material: lung tumor tissue, taken at surgery. The receptors derive from a male donor with early-stage non-small cell lung cancer. Both conserved end residues are part of each CDR3. D genes are given only for firm matches. For some rows the clone size is stated as once, few or many, or as a class when expanded; others skip it.

NA | many | TRBJ2-3 | TRBV20-1 | 12 | TGCAGTGCCCCAAATGGTCCGGATACGCAGTATTTT | CSAPNGPDTQYF
TRBD2 | few | TRBJ2-1 | TRBV3-1 | 12 | TGTGCCAGCAGCCAAGGGGGACTAGCGGGGTTCTTC | CASSQGGLAGFF
NA | many | TRBJ2-1 | TRBV28 | 20 | TGTGCCAGCAGTTTAGCTGGTAGGATGGGAGCTAATCTATCCTACAATGAGCAGTTCTTC | CASSLAGRMGANLSYNEQFF
TRBD1 | many | TRBJ1-1 | TRBV7-9 | 15 | TGTGCCAGCAGCTTATACGGGACAGGGGACACTGAAGCTTTCTTT | CASSLYGTGDTEAFF
TRBD2 | many | TRBJ2-7 | TRBV7-9 | 15 | TGTGCCAGCAGCTTAGCGGGGCTAGCGGACTACGAGCAGTACTTC | CASSLAGLADYEQYF
TRBD2 | many | TRBJ2-3 | TRBV5-1 | 16 | TGCGCCAGCAGCTTGGAGCCAGCGGGAGGGCGGGATACGCAGTATTTT | CASSLEPAGGRDTQYF
NA | NA | TRBJ1-4 | TRBV2 | 14 | TGTGCCACTACGGGTCCTGCTGGTAATGAAAAACTGTTTTTT | CATTGPAGNEKLFF
NA | many | TRBJ1-2 | TRBV3-1 | 13 | TGTGCCAGCAGACCGGGGGGGGCCCTTGGCTACACCTTC | CASRPGGALGYTF
TRBD1 | NA | TRBJ1-3 | TRBV2 | 15 | TGTGCCAGCTCGACAGGGGGCAGCTCTGGAAACACCATATATTTT | CASSTGGSSGNTIYF
NA | many | TRBJ2-3 | TRBV27 | 16 | TGTGCCAGCAGTTTATTCATCCCCAGCGGCACAGATACGCAGTATTTT | CASSLFIPSGTDTQYF
NA | many | TRBJ1-4 | TRBV20-1 | 15 | TGCAGTGCTAGAGACAGAGCTGCAACTAATGAAAAACTGTTTTTT | CSARDRAATNEKLFF
TRBD1 | many | TRBJ2-7 | TRBV5-1 | 12 | TGCGCCAGCAGCCGGGACAGAAACGAGCAGTACTTC | CASSRDRNEQYF
TRBD2 | NA | TRBJ2-1 | TRBV2 | 15 | TGTGCCAGCTCTGGGACTAGCGGGATGGAGGGTGAGCAGTTCTTC | CASSGTSGMEGEQFF
NA | once | TRBJ2-1 | TRBV2 | 20 | TGTGCCAGCAGTCAACTGACGGGACGGTCCCTCACTTATCTGGGGAATGAGCAGTTCTTC | CASSQLTGRSLTYLGNEQFF
TRBD1 | few | TRBJ2-5 | TRBV12-5 | 12 | TGTGCTAGCCGGGACAGACAAGAGACCCAGTACTTC | CASRDRQETQYF
NA | many | TRBJ2-5 | TRBV25-1 | 17 | TGTGCCAGCAGTGAATATATCTCAACAACAGGCCGAGAGACCCAGTACTTC | CASSEYISTTGRETQYF
NA | many | TRBJ1-1 | TRBV12-3/TRBV12-4 | 16 | TGTGCCAGCAGTTTCGTGTTAGGCGGCATGAACACTGAAGCTTTCTTT | CASSFVLGGMNTEAFF
NA | many | TRBJ2-3 | TRBV20-1 | 11 | TGCAGTGCACCGGACGTGGATACGCAGTATTTT | CSAPDVDTQYF
TRBD2 | NA | TRBJ2-5 | TRBV4-2 | 16 | TGTGCCAGCAGCCAAGATCGGGCGACTAGCGCGGAGACCCAGTACTTC | CASSQDRATSAETQYF
TRBD2 | NA | TRBJ2-7 | TRBV5-1 | 15 | TGCGCCAGCGGCCAGGGCGTAGCGGGAGTTCACGAGCAGTACTTC | CASGQGVAGVHEQYF
TRBD1 | many | TRBJ2-1 | TRBV11-2 | 13 | TGTGCCAGCAGCTGGCCAGGGGGCGATGAGCAGTTCTTC | CASSWPGGDEQFF
TRBD2 | many | TRBJ2-3 | TRBV5-4 | 17 | TGTGCCAGCAGCTTGGCCGGGCTAGCGGGAGGTATAGATACGCAGTATTTT | CASSLAGLAGGIDTQYF
NA | many | TRBJ2-3 | TRBV28 | 13 | TGTGCCAGCAAAAAGCGGTTCACAGATACGCAGTATTTT | CASKKRFTDTQYF
NA | many | TRBJ2-7 | TRBV14 | 15 | TGTGCCAGCAGCCAAGGTCCGTCCCCAACCTACGAGCAGTACTTC | CASSQGPSPTYEQYF
TRBD2 | many | TRBJ2-3 | TRBV15 | 15 | TGTGCCACCAGCCGCGGGGAGCGGGAATCGAATACGCAGTATTTT | CATSRGERESNTQYF
NA | many | TRBJ1-5 | TRBV5-1 | 13 | TGCGCCAGCAGCATAACAGGGAATCAGCCCCAGCATTTT | CASSITGNQPQHF
NA | many | TRBJ2-3 | TRBV27 | 14 | TGTGCCAGCAGTTTACTGCGGAACACAGATACGCAGTATTTT | CASSLLRNTDTQYF
TRBD1 | many | TRBJ1-5 | TRBV24-1 | 15 | TGTGCCACCTCTCCCGCGGGACAGGATAATCAGCCCCAGCATTTT | CATSPAGQDNQPQHF
NA | many | TRBJ1-2 | TRBV18 | 14 | TGTGCCAGCTCACCAACTGCGAGACCCTATGGCTACACCTTC | CASSPTARPYGYTF
NA | few | TRBJ2-5 | TRBV29-1 | 13 | TGCAGCGTTGAAGCCAATAACCAAGAGACCCAGTACTTC | CSVEANNQETQYF
NA | many | TRBJ1-4 | TRBV12-3/TRBV12-4 | 13 | TGTGCCAGCAGTTTAAGCGGCAGCGAAAAACTGTTTTTT | CASSLSGSEKLFF
TRBD2 | many | TRBJ2-5 | TRBV2 | 15 | TGTGCCAGCAGTGGCGTGACAGCGGGATCAGAGACCCAGTACTTC | CASSGVTAGSETQYF
NA | many | TRBJ1-6 | TRBV28 | 14 | TGTGCCAGCAGTTTTAGTAGCGGTCGGTGGACCCTCCACTTT | CASSFSSGRWTLHF
TRBD2 | many | TRBJ2-1 | TRBV27 | 16 | TGTGCCAGCAGTATCAGCGGGAGGAGCTCCTACAATGAGCAGTTCTTC | CASSISGRSSYNEQFF
NA | few | TRBJ1-2 | TRBV5-1 | 15 | TGCGCCAGCAGCATTTATGGGCCAGCAACTTATGGCTACACCTTC | CASSIYGPATYGYTF
NA | many | TRBJ2-7 | TRBV3-1 | 12 | TGTGCCAGCAGCCAGAGGGGATACGAGCAGTACTTC | CASSQRGYEQYF
NA | many | TRBJ2-2 | TRBV20-1 | 15 | TGCAGTGTTAGCCGTGGAGTCGCGAGCACCGGGGAGCTGTTTTTT | CSVSRGVASTGELFF
NA | many | TRBJ1-1 | TRBV20-1 | 13 | TGCAGTGCTAGTCAAGCTATGAACACTGAAGCTTTCTTT | CSASQAMNTEAFF
NA | many | TRBJ1-5 | TRBV12-3/TRBV12-4 | 14 | TGTGCCAGCACTATTGGGCGGAACAATCAGCCCCAGCATTTT | CASTIGRNNQPQHF
NA | many | TRBJ2-1 | TRBV29-1 | 12 | TGCAGCGTTGAATGGGGGGTGGTTGAGCAGTTCTTC | CSVEWGVVEQFF
NA | many | TRBJ2-7 | TRBV4-1 | 14 | TGCGCCAGCAGCCCTTGGACATCGGAATTAGGGCAGTACTTC | CASSPWTSELGQYF
TRBD1 | many | TRBJ1-1 | TRBV2 | 16 | TGTGCCAGCAGTGAAAGAAAGGGGGCGAGGGACACTGAAGCTTTCTTT | CASSERKGARDTEAFF
NA | few | TRBJ2-1 | TRBV29-1 | 14 | TGCAGCGTTGCACCCGACCGCCCAGACAATGAGCAGTTCTTC | CSVAPDRPDNEQFF
TRBD1 | many | TRBJ1-6 | TRBV7-8 | 13 | TGTGCCAGCAGCAGGGGGACAGGGAGGCCCCTCCACTTT | CASSRGTGRPLHF
NA | many | TRBJ1-5 | TRBV20-1 | 12 | TGCAGTGCTAGACATTCTGATCAGCCCCAGCATTTT | CSARHSDQPQHF
TRBD1 | many | TRBJ1-6 | TRBV28 | 17 | TGTGCCAGCAGTTTCTCAGGTCGAGGACAGGGAAATTCACCCCTCCACTTT | CASSFSGRGQGNSPLHF
NA | many | TRBJ2-5 | TRBV12-3/TRBV12-4 | 15 | TGTGCCAGCAACCCTGAGGGTTGGATCGAAGAGACCCAGTACTTC | CASNPEGWIEETQYF
TRBD2 | many | TRBJ2-2 | TRBV6-5 | 15 | TGTGCCAGCAGACGGACTAGCGGGAACACCGGGGAGCTGTTTTTT | CASRRTSGNTGELFF
NA | many | TRBJ1-5 | TRBV6-6 | 14 | TGTGCCAGCAGTTACTCGGTTTCTTACCAGCCCCAGCATTTT | CASSYSVSYQPQHF
NA | many | TRBJ2-1 | TRBV7-2 | 11 | TGTGCCAGCAGCTCCCCCGGTGAGCAGTTCTTC | CASSSPGEQFF
NA | many | TRBJ1-5 | TRBV6-2/TRBV6-3 | 15 | TGTGCCAGCAGCCCCAGCCTGCAGGGTTATCAGCCCCAGCATTTT | CASSPSLQGYQPQHF